The following is a T cell receptor (beta chain) sequence with its context. Its specificity is not known. Here immunoSEQ multiplex PCR was the method, and the copy in TCRdb shows in-frame clones only, minus some. There are under 150,000 clones in the sample; roughly 85% occur only once, and approximately 5% lies in the top ten. The data are from a study of Ad26.COV2.S vaccination and SARS-CoV-2 variants. Overall study findings and caveats: Substantial breadth was reportedly displayed by spike-specific CD8+ and CD4+ T cell responses after vaccination. Spike-specific TCR breadth was greater after Ad26.COV2.S than placebo.

This CDR3 comprises 16 residues. The V gene lost 1 base and the J gene lost 0 bases, with 10 bases spanning the gap. The TCR sequence derives from a human donor who had recovered from COVID-19. The chain links TRBV23-1 to TRBJ1-3; D unresolved. TRBV23-1 is labeled an ORF, and its function is uncertain. The source material was peripheral blood, sampled after recovery from COVID-19. CDR3 DNA: TGCGCCAGCAGTCAATGGAGGAACTTCTCTGGAAACACCATATATTTT. Protein sequence: CASSQWRNFSGNTIYF.